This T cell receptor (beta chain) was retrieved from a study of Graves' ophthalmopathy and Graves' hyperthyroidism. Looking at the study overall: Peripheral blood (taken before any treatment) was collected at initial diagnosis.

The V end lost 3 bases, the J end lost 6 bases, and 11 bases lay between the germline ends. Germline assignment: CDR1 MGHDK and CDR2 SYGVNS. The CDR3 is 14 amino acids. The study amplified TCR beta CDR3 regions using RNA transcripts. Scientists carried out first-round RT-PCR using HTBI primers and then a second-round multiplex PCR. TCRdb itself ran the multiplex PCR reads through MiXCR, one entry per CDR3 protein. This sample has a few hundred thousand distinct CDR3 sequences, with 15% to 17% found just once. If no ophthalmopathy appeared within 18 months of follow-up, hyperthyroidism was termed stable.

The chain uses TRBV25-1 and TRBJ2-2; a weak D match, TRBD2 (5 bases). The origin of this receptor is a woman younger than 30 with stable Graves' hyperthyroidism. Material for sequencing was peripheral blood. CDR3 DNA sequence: TGTGCCAGCAGTGACTCACTAGATCCCGGGGAGCTGTTTTTT. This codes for CASSDSLDPGELFF.